This entry is about one TCR beta chain. Its cognate antigen is unknown. This entry comes from a study of long-term antiretroviral therapy in people with HIV. Study findings and constraints: Despite increasing after ART, diversity remained lower than that of transplant donor controls. Among HIV repertoires, CDR3 length ranges were narrower than those of controls. Blood collection from the mid-2000s to the late 2010s possibly occurred under older ART regimens.

The assay, immunoSEQ v3.0, was run at survey level. For every sample, sequencing targeted roughly 40,000-55,000 T-cell genomes. This table comes from immunoSEQ multiplex PCR, and its TCRdb copy is limited to in-frame clones, with some not included. The data contain around 13,000 clones, 88% of them singletons. Germline values: CDR1 MNHEY, CDR2 SMNVEV (reference sequence). CDR3 length: 15 amino acids. The J segment lost 7 bases and the V segment lost 5 bases, leaving 11 bases of the junction unmatched. The rearrangement links TRBV27 to TRBJ1-2; TRBD1 agrees at 9 bases. This clonotype was obtained from a woman aged 40 to 50 with HIV. Source: unsorted PBMCs, taken 2.1 years after starting antiretroviral therapy. CDR3: CASSPGGQGYFGYTF. Here the CDR3 DNA reads TGTGCCAGCAGTCCGGGGGGACAGGGATATTTTGGCTACACCTTC.